This TCR beta chain was documented in a study of T cell repertoires in cytomegalovirus infection. TCRdb re-analysed the reads in MiXCR, keeping a single row per CDR3 protein. The table lists some 200,000 distinct CDR3 sequences, approximately 20% of them singletons. The CDR3 length is 13 residues. V lost 4 bases and J lost 2, with 8 bases in between. The germline CDR1 and CDR2 sequences are SGHAT and FQNNGV. Findings and caveats of the study: CMV carriers having the relevant HLA were flagged by cumulative public TCR beta family frequency.

This clonotype was detected many times. Its antigen is not known. The clonotype comes from a human donor in good health (CMV status not recorded). Some clones in this sample may be carry-over from other donors' samples. Material for sequencing was PBMCs. The chain uses TRBV11-2 and TRBJ2-5, with unresolved D. CDR3 amino acids: CASSYGIQETQYF. As DNA, the CDR3 is TGTGCCAGCAGCTATGGAATTCAAGAGACCCAGTACTTC.